This paragraph covers one TCR beta chain sequence. TCRdb re-called the RACE reads with MiXCR, one entry per CDR3 protein. The table lists under 300,000 distinct CDR3 sequences, over 7.5% of them singletons, with roughly 1.2% in the top ten. This sample stems from a study of human T cells and chemical hapten exposure. Germline CDR1 reads SGHKS; CDR2 reads YYEKEE (reference sequence). With 4 bases clipped from V and 7 bases from J, the junction kept 4 bases outside the gene matches. The CDR3 is 13 amino acids. As to time point: pre-sensitization, week 0. Treatment noted: therapeutic diphenylcyclopropenone sensitization with weekly scalp DPC.

The receptor comes from a man aged 18 to 29 with alopecia areata. Some clones in this sample may be carry-over from other donors' samples. This chain links TRBV5-5 with TRBJ2-7; TRBD1 agrees at 11 bases. This material consisted of whole blood, taken in connection with sensitization to the hapten diphenylcyclopropenone (DPC). CDR3 loop: CASSRTGGFEQYV. The CDR3 DNA is TGTGCCAGCAGCCGGACAGGGGGCTTTGAGCAGTACGTC.